This T cell receptor (beta chain) was recorded in a study of blood T cell repertoires in COVID-19. As for the study in general: Donors in the United States, Italy and Spain gave samples during acute or convalescent COVID-19. Nucleic acid was either cDNA or gDNA, and it came from T cells, B-cell-depleted T cells, or PBMCs.

Method: immunoSEQ multiplex PCR; TCRdb's copy keeps in-frame clones and lacks some. The repertoire holds some 140,000 clones, around three quarters seen once, with less than 14% in the top ten. This CDR3 contains 15 residues. The germline gives CDR1 LNHDA, CDR2 SQIVND (reference sequence). Germline trimming cut 7 bases from V and 2 bases from J; bases unmatched to any gene: 8. Sequenced: peripheral blood. The receptor comes from a human donor in a cohort sampled during active COVID-19. This sequence joins TRBV19 and TRBJ1-5; 7 bases are a match to TRBD1. The CDR3 DNA follows: TGTGCCAGTACCGAGACAGGGTTGGGCAATCAGCCCCAGCATTTT. It translates to CASTETGLGNQPQHF.